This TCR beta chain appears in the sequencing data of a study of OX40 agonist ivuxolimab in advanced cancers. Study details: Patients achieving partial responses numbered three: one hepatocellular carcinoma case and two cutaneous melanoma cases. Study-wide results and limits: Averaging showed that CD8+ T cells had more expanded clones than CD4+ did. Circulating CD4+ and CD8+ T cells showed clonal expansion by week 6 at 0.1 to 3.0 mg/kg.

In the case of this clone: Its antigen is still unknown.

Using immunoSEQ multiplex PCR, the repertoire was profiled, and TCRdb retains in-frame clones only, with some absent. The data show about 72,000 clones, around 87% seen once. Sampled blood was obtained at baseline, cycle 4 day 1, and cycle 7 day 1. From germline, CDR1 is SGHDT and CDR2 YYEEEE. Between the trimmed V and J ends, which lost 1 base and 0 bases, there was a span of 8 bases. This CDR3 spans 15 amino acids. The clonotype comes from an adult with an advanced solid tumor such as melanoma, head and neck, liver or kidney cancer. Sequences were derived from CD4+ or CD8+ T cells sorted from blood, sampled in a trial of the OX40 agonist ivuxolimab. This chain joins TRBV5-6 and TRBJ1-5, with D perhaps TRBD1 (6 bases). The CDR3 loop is CASSLRGVSNQPQHF. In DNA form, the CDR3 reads TGTGCCAGCAGCTTGAGGGGGGTTAGCAATCAGCCCCAGCATTTT.